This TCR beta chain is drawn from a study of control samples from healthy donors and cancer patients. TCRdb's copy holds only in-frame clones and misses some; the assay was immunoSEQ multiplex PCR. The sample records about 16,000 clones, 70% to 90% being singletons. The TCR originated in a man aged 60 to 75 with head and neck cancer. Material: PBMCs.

The CDR3 sequence is CASSPGDRENEKLFF. In DNA, the CDR3 is TGCGCCAGCAGCCCCGGGGACAGGGAAAATGAAAAACTGTTTTTT. The rearrangement joins TRBV5-1 to TRBJ1-4; 9 bases are shared with TRBD1. This CDR3 comprises 15 residues. Germline trimming cut 4 bases from V and 5 bases from J; bases unmatched to any gene: 6. Germline V gene lookup returns CDR1 SGHRS and CDR2 YFSETQ.